Listed below are T cell receptor beta chains from one sample, sequenced in a study of control samples from healthy donors and cancer patients. Repertoires were generated with immunoSEQ multiplex PCR, while TCRdb's copy carries only in-frame clones and drops some. The sample has about 80,000 clones, roughly 91% seen once; the top ten hold 4.5% to 7%. Sequenced input: blood. All receptors derive from a man aged 50 to 60 in good health. Both conserved end residues are part of each CDR3. The order of the fields is J gene, V gene, D gene, CDR3 length, clone size, CDR3 protein, CDR3 DNA. A D gene is named only where the DNA matches it firmly. The size field is filled for only some rows; it gives once, few, many or a size class.

TRBJ1-4	TRBV19	NA	17	NA	CASSILSAGLGGEKLFF	TGTGCCAGTAGTATTCTATCGGCAGGACTCGGGGGTGAAAAACTGTTTTTT
TRBJ1-5	TRBV10-3	NA	14	NA	CAISDRVGNQPQHF	TGTGCCATCAGTGACAGGGTGGGCAATCAGCCCCAGCATTTT
TRBJ1-2	TRBV5-6	TRBD1	14	few	CASSLGTGEDGYTF	TGTGCCAGCAGCCTGGGGACAGGGGAAGATGGCTACACCTTC
TRBJ1-1	TRBV24-1	NA	15	NA	CATSDPGKPNTEAFF	TGTGCCACCAGTGACCCGGGAAAACCGAACACTGAAGCTTTCTTT
TRBJ1-1	TRBV6-1	TRBD1	16	NA	CASSEPADRVNTEAFF	TGTGCCAGCAGTGAACCGGCGGACAGGGTGAACACTGAAGCTTTCTTT
TRBJ1-1	TRBV11-2	NA	11	NA	CASSVNTEAFF	TGTGCCAGCTCGGTGAACACTGAAGCTTTCTTT
TRBJ1-1	TRBV10-3	NA	18	once	CAISEPNLGPMGNTEAFF	TGTGCCATCAGTGAGCCCAATTTGGGTCCAATGGGGAACACTGAAGCTTTCTTT
TRBJ2-5	TRBV7-2	TRBD2	16	few	CASSLRRLAAQETQYF	TGTGCCAGCAGCTTACGCAGACTAGCGGCCCAAGAGACCCAGTACTTC
TRBJ2-5	TRBV7-7	TRBD2	17	NA	CASSSIPPGLARETQYF	TGTGCTAGCAGCTCCATCCCTCCGGGACTAGCACGAGAGACCCAGTACTTC
TRBJ2-2	TRBV12-3/TRBV12-4	NA	11	NA	CASRDTGELFF	TGTGCCAGCAGGGATACCGGGGAGCTGTTTTTT
TRBJ1-1	TRBV3-1/TRBV3-2	TRBD1	17	NA	CASSQDGTGSWATEAFF	TGTGCCAGCAGCCAAGATGGGACAGGGAGTTGGGCCACTGAAGCTTTCTTT
TRBJ1-5	TRBV10-3	TRBD1	13	NA	CAIRDRTDQPQHF	TGTGCCATCAGGGACAGGACGGATCAGCCCCAGCATTTT
TRBJ1-2	TRBV9	NA	16	once	CASSVDLGGANYGYTF	TGTGCCAGCAGCGTAGATTTGGGGGGCGCCAACTATGGCTACACCTTC
TRBJ1-5	TRBV7-8	NA	17	NA	CASSFLRLGPLFAPQHF	TGTGCCAGCAGCTTCCTTAGGCTCGGCCCCCTCTTCGCGCCCCAGCATTTT
TRBJ1-2	TRBV18	TRBD1	13	NA	CASSPGQGRGYTF	TGTGCCAGCTCACCGGGACAGGGACGCGGCTACACCTTC
TRBJ2-3	TRBV5-8	NA	15	NA	CASSFSLLGADTQYF	TGTGCCAGCAGCTTTAGCCTTCTTGGGGCAGATACGCAGTATTTT
TRBJ2-3	TRBV29-1	TRBD1	13	NA	CSADRAETDTQYF	TGCAGCGCGGACAGGGCAGAGACAGATACGCAGTATTTT
TRBJ2-7	TRBV6-4	NA	15	NA	CASSDSLLGAYEQYF	TGTGCCAGCAGTGACAGTCTTCTAGGAGCCTACGAGCAGTACTTC
TRBJ2-5	TRBV20-1	TRBD2	14	once	CSASSGGRGETQYF	TGCAGTGCTAGTAGCGGGGGCCGAGGAGAGACCCAGTACTTC
TRBJ1-2	TRBV9	NA	14	once	CASSVGQAVEGYTF	TGTGCCAGCAGCGTAGGGCAGGCGGTGGAAGGCTACACCTTC
TRBJ1-1	TRBV12-3/TRBV12-4	NA	12	NA	CASSFGNTEAFF	TGTGCCAGCAGTTTCGGGAACACTGAAGCTTTCTTT
TRBJ2-7	TRBV12-3/TRBV12-4	NA	13	NA	CASRHRGSYEQYF	TGTGCCAGCAGGCATAGGGGGTCCTACGAGCAGTACTTC
TRBJ2-5	TRBV10-3	NA	12	NA	CAISGIQETQYF	TGTGCCATCAGTGGTATCCAAGAGACCCAGTACTTC
TRBJ2-4	TRBV7-8	TRBD2	16	NA	CASSYGLAGVKNIQYF	TGTGCCAGCAGCTACGGACTAGCGGGGGTCAAAAACATTCAGTACTTC
TRBJ1-1	TRBV7-3	NA	13	NA	CASSSTGYTEAFF	TGTGCCAGCAGCTCCACAGGGTACACTGAAGCTTTCTTT
TRBJ1-1	TRBV28	NA	16	NA	CASSLWGRQPNTEAFF	TGTGCCAGCAGTTTATGGGGGCGACAGCCCAACACTGAAGCTTTCTTT
TRBJ1-1	TRBV18	NA	14	NA	CASSPNGAGTEAFF	TGTGCCAGCTCACCAAATGGGGCAGGCACTGAAGCTTTCTTT
TRBJ2-3	TRBV9	TRBD2	16	NA	CASSDYSGGAGDTQYF	TGTGCCAGCAGCGACTATAGCGGGGGGGCTGGAGATACGCAGTATTTT
TRBJ1-1	TRBV5-5	TRBD1	17	NA	CASSLGGTGGGNTEAFF	TGTGCCAGCAGCTTGGGTGGGACAGGGGGAGGTAACACTGAAGCTTTCTTT
TRBJ2-4	TRBV19	NA	15	NA	CASSPGGSAKNIQYF	TGTGCCAGTAGCCCGGGGGGCTCGGCCAAAAACATTCAGTACTTC